This T cell receptor beta chain originates from a study of blood T cell repertoires in COVID-19. Overall study context: Collection of acute and convalescent COVID-19 samples took place in the United States, Italy and Spain.

The ends were cut back, 4 bases at V and 1 base at J, with 16 bases in the middle. The germline CDR1 and CDR2 sequences are LNHDA and SQIVND (reference sequence). This CDR3 has 16 amino acids. This study enrolled people aged about 18 to 100 from around 26 US geographic areas. Participant-given clinical history determined each cohort assignment. As originally analysed: Reference gene primer amplification gave estimated nucleated cell counts. The method was immunoSEQ multiplex PCR; TCRdb's version includes in-frame clones alone and lacks a portion of them. D and trimming were read from the DNA, whereas the V and J calls and clone size are those reported in that table. The top ten clones hold about 5% of a sample with 300,000 to 400,000 clones, around 90% of them seen once.

Sample: PBMCs or T cells enriched from blood (not recorded which). The receptor's source is a man in his fifties or sixties who had recovered from COVID-19. The rearrangement links TRBV19 to TRBJ1-1; D might be TRBD1 (6 bases). The CDR3 loop reads CASSTLQGPRNTEAFF. CDR3 DNA sequence: TGTGCCAGTAGTACCCTCCAGGGGCCGAGGAACACTGAAGCTTTCTTT.